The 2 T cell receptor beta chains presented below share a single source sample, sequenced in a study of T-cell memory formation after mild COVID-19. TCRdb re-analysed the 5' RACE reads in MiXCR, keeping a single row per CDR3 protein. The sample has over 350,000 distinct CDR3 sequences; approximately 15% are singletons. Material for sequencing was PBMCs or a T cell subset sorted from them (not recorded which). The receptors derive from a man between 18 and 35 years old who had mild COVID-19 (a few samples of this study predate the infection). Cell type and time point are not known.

The CDR3 here is CASSPPGSSSYEQYF. The CDR3 bases are TGTGCCAGCTCACCACCGGGCTCTAGCTCCTACGAGCAGTACTTC. The chain combines TRBV18 with TRBJ2-7; D remains ambiguous. Germline CDR1 is KGHSH and CDR2 is LQKENI. There are 15 residues in the CDR3. Trimming pared 0 bases from V and 0 bases from J, leaving 9 bases between. The entire variable domain, with the rest obtained from reference TRBV18 and TRBJ2-7, is as follows: NAGVMQNPRHLVRRRGQEARLRCSPMKGHSHVYWYRQLPEEGLKFMVYLQKENIIDESGMPKERFSAEFPKEGPSILRIQQVVRGDSAAYFCASSPPGSSSYEQYFGPGTRLTVT.

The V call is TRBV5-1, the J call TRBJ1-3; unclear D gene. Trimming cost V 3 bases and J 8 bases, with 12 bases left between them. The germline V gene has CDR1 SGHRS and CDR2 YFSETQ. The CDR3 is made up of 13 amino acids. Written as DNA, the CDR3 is TGCGCCAGCAGCTACATCGAAGGAGACACCATATATTTT. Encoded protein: CASSYIEGDTIYF.